What follows describes a single T cell receptor (beta chain). Libraries were prepared by immunoSEQ multiplex PCR; TCRdb keeps only in-frame clonotypes and omits some of them. Altogether about 120,000 clones are present, approximately 78% being singletons, with the ten largest covering 1.5% to 2%. Germline trimming cut 5 bases from V and 2 bases from J; bases unmatched to any gene: 6. Per germline, CDR1 LNHDA and CDR2 SQIVND (reference sequence). There are 17 residues in the CDR3. This sample is drawn from a study of radiation and T cells in renal cell carcinoma. The time point is: blood 2 weeks post-SBRT. The treatment is: 15 Gy SBRT to primary tumor, nephrectomy 4 weeks later.

Sequences were derived from blood, sampled from a patient whose treatment included radiotherapy and nephrectomy. The rearrangement links TRBV19 to TRBJ2-5, with 15 positions matching TRBD2. The origin of this receptor is a woman aged 55-69 years with renal cell carcinoma. The CDR3 DNA follows: TGTGCCAGTAGTCTCGGGACTAGCGGGGGGCGGCAAGAGACCCAGTACTTC. This encodes CASSLGTSGGRQETQYF.